This is a list of T cell receptor beta chains from one sample in a study of blood T cell repertoires in COVID-19. TCRdb's table, derived via immunoSEQ multiplex PCR, lists solely in-frame clones and lacks some. The top ten hold 2.5% to 3.5% of the sample, which has about 190,000 clones, approximately 78% seen once. The sample comprised peripheral blood. The receptors shown here come from an elderly woman with active or convalescent COVID-19. The CDR3 runs from the conserved cysteine through the conserved F or W. D genes are given only for firm matches. Rows give clone size only sometimes, using once, few, many, or a class for an expanded clone.

v_call: TRBV19; j_call: TRBJ1-4; d_call: TRBD1; clone_size: NA; cdr3_nt: TGTGCCAGTAGTAGACAGGGTATTGGTGAAAAACTGTTTTTT; cdr3_aa: CASSRQGIGEKLFF
v_call: TRBV3-1/TRBV3-2; j_call: TRBJ2-2; d_call: NA; clone_size: few; cdr3_nt: TGTGCCAGCAGCCAAGTATCCAGGGGCGCCGGGGAGCTGTTTTTT; cdr3_aa: CASSQVSRGAGELFF
v_call: TRBV27; j_call: TRBJ2-2; d_call: TRBD2; clone_size: once; cdr3_nt: TGTGCCAGCAGTTTGGTCGGGGGGGACTCCACCGGGGAGCTGTTTTTT; cdr3_aa: CASSLVGGDSTGELFF
v_call: TRBV6-2/TRBV6-3; j_call: TRBJ1-5; d_call: NA; clone_size: NA; cdr3_nt: TGTGCCAGCAGTAGGGTTCGGGGTGTCAATCAGCCCCAGCATTTT; cdr3_aa: CASSRVRGVNQPQHF
v_call: TRBV5-1; j_call: TRBJ2-3; d_call: NA; clone_size: NA; cdr3_nt: TGCGCCAGCAGCTTGGGGGGACACAGCCTGGATACGCAGTATTTT; cdr3_aa: CASSLGGHSLDTQYF
v_call: TRBV27; j_call: TRBJ2-5; d_call: TRBD2; clone_size: NA; cdr3_nt: TGTGCCAGCAACTCACTAGCGGGGGCCCAAGAGACCCAGTACTTC; cdr3_aa: CASNSLAGAQETQYF
v_call: TRBV7-2; j_call: TRBJ1-6; d_call: NA; clone_size: NA; cdr3_nt: TGTGCCAGCAGAAATTACCAGGGTTCCTATAATTCACCCCTCCACTTT; cdr3_aa: CASRNYQGSYNSPLHF
v_call: TRBV7-2; j_call: TRBJ2-3; d_call: TRBD2; clone_size: once; cdr3_nt: TGTGCCAGCAGCTCCAAGCGCGGGGGGGACACAGATACGCAGTATTTT; cdr3_aa: CASSSKRGGDTDTQYF
v_call: TRBV20-1; j_call: TRBJ2-1; d_call: TRBD1; clone_size: NA; cdr3_nt: TGCAGTGCTAGTATCAGGGGGAATGAGCAGTTCTTC; cdr3_aa: CSASIRGNEQFF
v_call: TRBV18; j_call: TRBJ1-5; d_call: TRBD1; clone_size: NA; cdr3_nt: TGTGCCAGCTCACCAGGGACAGGGGTGGTTCAGCCCCAGCATTTT; cdr3_aa: CASSPGTGVVQPQHF
v_call: TRBV28; j_call: TRBJ1-2; d_call: NA; clone_size: NA; cdr3_nt: TGTGCCAGCAGATACGCGGGAGGCTATGGCTACACCTTC; cdr3_aa: CASRYAGGYGYTF
v_call: TRBV3-1/TRBV3-2; j_call: TRBJ2-3; d_call: NA; clone_size: NA; cdr3_nt: TGTGCCAGCAGCCAAGCGGGGAGCGGCTTCACAGATACGCAGTATTTT; cdr3_aa: CASSQAGSGFTDTQYF
v_call: TRBV6-5; j_call: TRBJ2-7; d_call: TRBD1; clone_size: NA; cdr3_nt: TGTGCCAGCAGCTCCGGGACAGGGGGTTACGAGCAGTACTTC; cdr3_aa: CASSSGTGGYEQYF
v_call: TRBV6-2/TRBV6-3; j_call: TRBJ1-1; d_call: NA; clone_size: NA; cdr3_nt: TGTGCCAGCAGCCCCCGGGCGGGAAACACTGAAGCTTTCTTT; cdr3_aa: CASSPRAGNTEAFF
v_call: TRBV5-4; j_call: TRBJ2-1; d_call: TRBD1; clone_size: NA; cdr3_nt: TGTGCCAGCAGCAGTCGGGACAGGGCAAATGAGCAGTTCTTC; cdr3_aa: CASSSRDRANEQFF
v_call: TRBV7-9; j_call: TRBJ2-2; d_call: TRBD1; clone_size: few; cdr3_nt: TGTGCCAGCAGCCACCGGGACAGGGGCTTGACCGGGGAGCTGTTTTTT; cdr3_aa: CASSHRDRGLTGELFF
v_call: TRBV12-3/TRBV12-4; j_call: TRBJ1-1; d_call: NA; clone_size: NA; cdr3_nt: TGTGCCAGCAGCATAGGGGGTTCGGCTGAAGCTTTCTTT; cdr3_aa: CASSIGGSAEAFF
v_call: TRBV4-1; j_call: TRBJ2-2; d_call: NA; clone_size: NA; cdr3_nt: TGCGCCAGCAGCCGTACCGGGGCGAACACCGGGGAGCTGTTTTTT; cdr3_aa: CASSRTGANTGELFF
v_call: TRBV18; j_call: TRBJ1-2; d_call: NA; clone_size: NA; cdr3_nt: TGTGCCAGCTCACCAAGGGCAGGGGCAGATGGCTACACCTTC; cdr3_aa: CASSPRAGADGYTF
v_call: TRBV2; j_call: TRBJ2-2; d_call: NA; clone_size: NA; cdr3_nt: TGTGCCAGCACTGAACGCGGGGAGCTGTTTTTT; cdr3_aa: CASTERGELFF
v_call: TRBV2; j_call: TRBJ2-2; d_call: TRBD1; clone_size: NA; cdr3_nt: TGTGCCAGCATTGGACAGGGGGGAACCGGGGAGCTGTTTTTT; cdr3_aa: CASIGQGGTGELFF
v_call: TRBV4-2; j_call: TRBJ2-7; d_call: TRBD2; clone_size: few; cdr3_nt: TGTGCCAGCAGCCCTACGGGCGGCGGGGGTACCTCCTACGAGCAGTACTTC; cdr3_aa: CASSPTGGGGTSYEQYF
v_call: TRBV15; j_call: TRBJ1-3; d_call: NA; clone_size: few; cdr3_nt: TGTGCCACCAGCAGAGATCCCGGGTCTGGAAACACCATATATTTT; cdr3_aa: CATSRDPGSGNTIYF
v_call: TRBV7-9; j_call: TRBJ2-1; d_call: TRBD2; clone_size: few; cdr3_nt: TGTGCCAGCAGCCCTAGCGGGGGGGTTCACAATGAGCAGTTCTTC; cdr3_aa: CASSPSGGVHNEQFF
v_call: TRBV28; j_call: TRBJ1-6; d_call: NA; clone_size: few; cdr3_nt: TGTGCCAGCAGTTTAGGTTTAGGAAAGGAGTGGTGGGAGGGCTCGAAGGGTTCACCCCTCCACTTT; cdr3_aa: CASSLGLGKEWWEGSKGSPLHF
v_call: TRBV18; j_call: TRBJ2-7; d_call: TRBD2; clone_size: NA; cdr3_nt: TGTGCCAGCTCACTAAATAGCGGGGGGGCCGTAGGAGAGCAGTACTTC; cdr3_aa: CASSLNSGGAVGEQYF
v_call: TRBV7-6; j_call: TRBJ2-7; d_call: NA; clone_size: NA; cdr3_nt: TGTGCCAGCAGCTTATCACGGGTCTTAAACCACGAGCAGTACTTC; cdr3_aa: CASSLSRVLNHEQYF
v_call: TRBV24-1; j_call: TRBJ2-6; d_call: NA; clone_size: NA; cdr3_nt: TGTGCCACCAGTGCTGGGAGCTCTGGGGCCAACGTCCTGACTTTC; cdr3_aa: CATSAGSSGANVLTF
v_call: TRBV27; j_call: TRBJ1-1; d_call: TRBD1; clone_size: NA; cdr3_nt: TGTGCCAGCAGTTTAAGATGGGACAGAAAGGTGGGGGAAGCTTTCTTT; cdr3_aa: CASSLRWDRKVGEAFF
v_call: TRBV5-1; j_call: TRBJ2-5; d_call: TRBD1; clone_size: NA; cdr3_nt: TGCGCCAGCAGCTCTGACCCGACAGGGGGCAGGGAGACCCAGTACTTC; cdr3_aa: CASSSDPTGGRETQYF
v_call: TRBV19; j_call: TRBJ2-3; d_call: NA; clone_size: NA; cdr3_nt: TGTGCCAGTGCGGCCCGCACAGATACGCAGTATTTT; cdr3_aa: CASAARTDTQYF
v_call: TRBV9; j_call: TRBJ1-4; d_call: NA; clone_size: NA; cdr3_nt: TGTGCCAGCAGCGTACAGGGAACGAATGAAAAACTGTTTTTT; cdr3_aa: CASSVQGTNEKLFF
v_call: TRBV24-1; j_call: TRBJ2-3; d_call: TRBD1; clone_size: NA; cdr3_nt: TGTGCCACCAGTGGGCACAGGGGGCCATCAGATACGCAGTATTTT; cdr3_aa: CATSGHRGPSDTQYF
v_call: TRBV7-3; j_call: TRBJ1-1; d_call: TRBD1; clone_size: NA; cdr3_nt: TGTGCCAGCAGCCCGCTGACAGGGCCGAACACTGAAGCTTTCTTT; cdr3_aa: CASSPLTGPNTEAFF
v_call: TRBV7-8; j_call: TRBJ2-1; d_call: NA; clone_size: NA; cdr3_nt: TGTGCCAGCAGCTTAGTTGTTTTAGGGGTGAATGAGCAGTTCTTC; cdr3_aa: CASSLVVLGVNEQFF
v_call: TRBV5-1; j_call: TRBJ2-5; d_call: NA; clone_size: NA; cdr3_nt: TGCGCCAGCAGCTTGGGGGACACACCAGGGTGGGAGACCCAGTACTTC; cdr3_aa: CASSLGDTPGWETQYF
v_call: TRBV6-2/TRBV6-3; j_call: TRBJ2-7; d_call: NA; clone_size: once; cdr3_nt: TGTGCCAGCAGTTACTCGAGTAACCTTCATACTCAACCCTCCTACGAGCAGTACTTC; cdr3_aa: CASSYSSNLHTQPSYEQYF
v_call: TRBV19; j_call: TRBJ2-7; d_call: TRBD1; clone_size: NA; cdr3_nt: TGTGCCAGTAGGATCCGGGACAGTTCCTACGAGCAGTACTTC; cdr3_aa: CASRIRDSSYEQYF
v_call: TRBV4-1; j_call: TRBJ2-3; d_call: TRBD2; clone_size: NA; cdr3_nt: TGCGCCAGCAGCCAAGGCTTGACTAGCGGGGGGGCCGGAGATACGCAGTATTTT; cdr3_aa: CASSQGLTSGGAGDTQYF
v_call: TRBV5-1; j_call: TRBJ1-1; d_call: NA; clone_size: NA; cdr3_nt: TGCGCCAGCAGCTTCGGCCAAGGAGGTGAAGCTTTCTTT; cdr3_aa: CASSFGQGGEAFF
v_call: TRBV5-1; j_call: TRBJ1-5; d_call: NA; clone_size: NA; cdr3_nt: TGCGCCAGTAGCGACGGGAATCAGCCCCAGCATTTT; cdr3_aa: CASSDGNQPQHF
v_call: TRBV19; j_call: TRBJ1-6; d_call: NA; clone_size: NA; cdr3_nt: TGTGCCAGTGCCCCGGGACAAAGATCTTCACCCCTCCACTTT; cdr3_aa: CASAPGQRSSPLHF
v_call: TRBV11-3; j_call: TRBJ2-5; d_call: TRBD2; clone_size: NA; cdr3_nt: TGTGCCAGCAGCTTAGGACTAGCGGGGGGGTATCCTTCAGAGACCCAGTACTTC; cdr3_aa: CASSLGLAGGYPSETQYF
v_call: TRBV27; j_call: TRBJ2-1; d_call: NA; clone_size: few; cdr3_nt: TGTGCCAGCAGTTTATTATGGGGGGGGCTCTATGAGCAGTTCTTC; cdr3_aa: CASSLLWGGLYEQFF
v_call: TRBV18; j_call: TRBJ1-6; d_call: TRBD1; clone_size: once; cdr3_nt: TGTGCCAGCGGAAAGGACAGGGCGCTTAGTTCACCCCTCCACTTT; cdr3_aa: CASGKDRALSSPLHF
v_call: TRBV6-1; j_call: TRBJ2-5; d_call: NA; clone_size: NA; cdr3_nt: TGTGCCAGCAGTGAAGCCTCCCAGACCCAGTACTTC; cdr3_aa: CASSEASQTQYF
v_call: TRBV28; j_call: TRBJ1-5; d_call: NA; clone_size: NA; cdr3_nt: TGTGCCAGCAGTCCGGGGGGTGGCAATCAGCCCCAGCATTTT; cdr3_aa: CASSPGGGNQPQHF
v_call: TRBV28; j_call: TRBJ1-2; d_call: NA; clone_size: NA; cdr3_nt: TGTGCCAGCAGTTTACCGACGGAGAACTATGGCTACACCTTC; cdr3_aa: CASSLPTENYGYTF
v_call: TRBV27; j_call: TRBJ1-6; d_call: NA; clone_size: NA; cdr3_nt: TGTGCCAGCAGTTCCAACTATAATTCACCCCTCCACTTT; cdr3_aa: CASSSNYNSPLHF
v_call: TRBV5-4; j_call: TRBJ1-4; d_call: TRBD1; clone_size: once; cdr3_nt: TGTGCCAGCAGGACAGGGAATAATGAAAAACTGTTTTTT; cdr3_aa: CASRTGNNEKLFF
v_call: TRBV4-3; j_call: TRBJ2-3; d_call: TRBD2; clone_size: NA; cdr3_nt: TGCGCCAGCAGCCAAGATCTCGGGGGGGGGAGCACAGATACGCAGTATTTT; cdr3_aa: CASSQDLGGGSTDTQYF
v_call: TRBV28; j_call: TRBJ2-6; d_call: TRBD1; clone_size: NA; cdr3_nt: TGTGCCAGCAGTGTGCCGGGACAGGTCTCTGGGGCCAACGTCCTGACTTTC; cdr3_aa: CASSVPGQVSGANVLTF